Listed below are T cell receptor beta chains from one sample, sequenced in a study of shared clonotypes between healthy human individuals. Sequencing used immunoSEQ multiplex PCR; TCRdb keeps in-frame clones, though not all of them. The profile covers under 600,000 clones, with nearly 98% appearing a single time and 0.3% taken by the ten largest. Input material: naive CD8+ T cells sorted from blood. These receptors all come from a man between 25 and 39 years old in good health. Both conserved end residues are part of each CDR3. The D gene is left open where the match is weak. Expanded clones get a size class; other rows say once, few or many, or leave the size out.

J gene | V gene | clone size | D gene | CDR3 DNA | CDR3 protein
TRBJ2-1 | TRBV18 | . | TRBD2 | TGTGCCAGCTCACCACGGACTAGCGCCTACAATGAGCAGTTCTTC | CASSPRTSAYNEQFF
TRBJ2-1 | TRBV11-3 | . | . | TGTGCCAGCAGCCCACGGGGTTACAATGAGCAGTTCTTC | CASSPRGYNEQFF
TRBJ2-1 | TRBV4-1 | . | . | TGCGCCAGCAGCCACAGAGGGAACAATGAGCAGTTCTTC | CASSHRGNNEQFF
TRBJ2-7 | TRBV6-1 | . | TRBD1 | TGTGCCAGCAGTGAAAAGAGACAGGGAAGCTCCTACGAGCAGTACTTC | CASSEKRQGSSYEQYF
TRBJ2-3 | TRBV25-1 | . | TRBD2 | TGTGCCAGCGTAGGGACTAGCGGCGGGATTGGCACAGATACGCAGTATTTT | CASVGTSGGIGTDTQYF
TRBJ2-1 | TRBV7-9 | . | . | TGTGCCAGCAGCTTAGAGGTCGATCCCTACAATGAGCAGTTCTTC | CASSLEVDPYNEQFF
TRBJ2-1 | TRBV11-2 | . | TRBD2 | TGTGCCAGCAGCTTAGACCCTCCAGCGGGAGGTTACAATGAGCAGTTCTTC | CASSLDPPAGGYNEQFF
TRBJ2-5 | TRBV18 | . | TRBD1 | TGTGCCAGCTCACCAGGGACAGGCCAAGAGACCCAGTACTTC | CASSPGTGQETQYF
TRBJ2-1 | TRBV7-9 | . | . | TGTGCCAGCAGCCCTCGACTAGAGCTTCGGTCCTACAATGAGCAGTTCTTC | CASSPRLELRSYNEQFF
TRBJ2-7 | TRBV15 | . | . | TGTGCCACCAGCAGTGAAAGATACGAGCAGTACTTC | CATSSERYEQYF
TRBJ2-1 | TRBV4-3 | . | . | TGCGCCAGCAGCCAAGATGAAGCTGAGAATCCCTACAATGAGCAGTTCTTC | CASSQDEAENPYNEQFF
TRBJ2-3 | TRBV11-2 | . | . | TGTGCCAGCAGCTTAGGCCTCAGGGGGGCAGTATCAGATACGCAGTATTTT | CASSLGLRGAVSDTQYF
TRBJ2-1 | TRBV7-6 | . | . | TGTGCCAGCAGCTTAGCGCTAAGACTGGGCCTTCGCAATGAGCAGTTCTTC | CASSLALRLGLRNEQFF
TRBJ1-3 | TRBV7-2 | . | . | TGTGCCAGCAGCTCTGCAGGGTTCGGAAACACCATATATTTT | CASSSAGFGNTIYF
TRBJ2-3 | TRBV7-3 | . | TRBD2 | TGTGCCAGCAGCTCGGGACTAGTAACCCCTAGCACAGATACGCAGTATTTT | CASSSGLVTPSTDTQYF
TRBJ2-3 | TRBV13 | . | . | TGTGCCAGCAGCAGCAACCCCACTAGCACAGATACGCAGTATTTT | CASSSNPTSTDTQYF
TRBJ2-1 | TRBV19 | . | . | TGTGCCAGTAGTAGGGTAACAGCGAGGTCCTACAATGAGCAGTTCTTC | CASSRVTARSYNEQFF
TRBJ1-2 | TRBV6-1 | . | . | TGTGCCAGCAGTGAAGGTCCAGGGCTGGTAAACTATGGCTACACCTTC | CASSEGPGLVNYGYTF
TRBJ2-1 | TRBV28 | . | TRBD2 | TGTGCCAGCACTAGACTAGCGGGAGTTGGTGAGCAGTTCTTC | CASTRLAGVGEQFF
TRBJ1-2 | TRBV19 | . | . | TGTGCCTGCTTAATCGACCCATATGGCTACACCTTC | CACLIDPYGYTF
TRBJ2-7 | TRBV5-1 | . | . | TGCGCCAGCAGCCCGGAGGGAATCGAGCAGTACTTC | CASSPEGIEQYF
TRBJ2-3 | TRBV14 | once | . | TGTGCCAGCAGCCAAGGTTTTCGGACGGACTCAGCTAGCACAGATACGCAGTATTTT | CASSQGFRTDSASTDTQYF
TRBJ1-5 | TRBV27 | . | . | TGTGCCACCGGACGGGCTAATCAGCCCCAGCATTTT | CATGRANQPQHF
TRBJ2-7 | TRBV25-1 | . | . | TGTGCCGCACAGGGCCCTTCCCACGAGCAGTACTTC | CAAQGPSHEQYF
TRBJ2-7 | TRBV13 | . | . | TGTGCCAGCAGCTTCAGGGAGGCCCCCTACGAGCAGTACTTC | CASSFREAPYEQYF
TRBJ2-2 | TRBV28 | . | . | TGTGCCACCGCCGCAGGGGTAAAGGACACCGGGGAGCTGTTTTTT | CATAAGVKDTGELFF
TRBJ2-7 | TRBV7-9 | . | TRBD2 | TGTGCCAGCAGCTTAGTGGATGCGGGAGGGGACTACGAGCAGTACTTC | CASSLVDAGGDYEQYF